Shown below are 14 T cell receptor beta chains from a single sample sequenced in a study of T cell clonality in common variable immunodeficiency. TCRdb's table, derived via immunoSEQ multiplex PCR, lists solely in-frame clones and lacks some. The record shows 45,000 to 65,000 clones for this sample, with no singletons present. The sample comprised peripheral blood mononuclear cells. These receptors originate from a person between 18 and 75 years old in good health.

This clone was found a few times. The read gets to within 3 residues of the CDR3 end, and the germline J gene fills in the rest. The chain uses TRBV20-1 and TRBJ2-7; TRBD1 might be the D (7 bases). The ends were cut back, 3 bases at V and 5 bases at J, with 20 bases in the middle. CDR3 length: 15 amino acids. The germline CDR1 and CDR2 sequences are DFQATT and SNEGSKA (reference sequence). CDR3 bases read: TGCAGTGCTAGGGGGGGCGGGACAGCCCTCAACGAG. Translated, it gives CSARGGGTALNE. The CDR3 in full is CSARGGGTALNEQYF.

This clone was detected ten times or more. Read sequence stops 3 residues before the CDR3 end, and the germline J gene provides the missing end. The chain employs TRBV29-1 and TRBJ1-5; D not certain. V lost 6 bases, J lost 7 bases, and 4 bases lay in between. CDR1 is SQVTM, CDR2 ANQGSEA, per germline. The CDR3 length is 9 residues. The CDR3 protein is CSVQQPQHF. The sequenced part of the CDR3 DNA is TGCAGCGTCCAACAGCCC.

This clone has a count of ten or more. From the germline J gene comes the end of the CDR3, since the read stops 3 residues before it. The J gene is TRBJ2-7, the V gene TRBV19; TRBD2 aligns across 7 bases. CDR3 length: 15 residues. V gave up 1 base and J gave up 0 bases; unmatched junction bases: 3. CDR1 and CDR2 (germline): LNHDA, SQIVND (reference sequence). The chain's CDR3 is CASSIGRERSYEQYF. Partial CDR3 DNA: TGTGCCAGTAGTATAGGGCGGGAGCGCTCCTACGAG.

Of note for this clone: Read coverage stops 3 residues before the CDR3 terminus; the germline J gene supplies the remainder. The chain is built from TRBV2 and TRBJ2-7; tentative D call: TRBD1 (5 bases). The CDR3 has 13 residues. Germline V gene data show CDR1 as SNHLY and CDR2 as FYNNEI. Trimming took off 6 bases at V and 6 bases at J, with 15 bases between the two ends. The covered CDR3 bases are TGTGCCAGCAGATGGGGCCCGGGTGGCGAG. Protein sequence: CASRWGPGGE. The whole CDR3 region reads CASRWGPGGEQYF.

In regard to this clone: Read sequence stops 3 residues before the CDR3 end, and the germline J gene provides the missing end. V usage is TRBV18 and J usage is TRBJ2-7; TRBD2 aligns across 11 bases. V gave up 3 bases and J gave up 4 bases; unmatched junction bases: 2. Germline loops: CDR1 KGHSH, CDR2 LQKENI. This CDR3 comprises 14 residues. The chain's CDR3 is CASSPGTSGYEQYF. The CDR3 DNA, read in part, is TGTGCCAGCTCACCTGGGACTAGCGGATACGAG.

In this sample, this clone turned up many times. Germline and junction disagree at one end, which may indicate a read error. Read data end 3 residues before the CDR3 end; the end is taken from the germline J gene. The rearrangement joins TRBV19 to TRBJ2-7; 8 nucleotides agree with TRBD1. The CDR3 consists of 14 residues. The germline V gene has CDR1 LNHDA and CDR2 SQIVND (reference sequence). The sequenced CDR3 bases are TGTGCCAGTAATATACCGGGACAGGTCTCCGAG. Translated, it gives CASNIPGQVSE. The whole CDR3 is CASNIPGQVSEQYF.

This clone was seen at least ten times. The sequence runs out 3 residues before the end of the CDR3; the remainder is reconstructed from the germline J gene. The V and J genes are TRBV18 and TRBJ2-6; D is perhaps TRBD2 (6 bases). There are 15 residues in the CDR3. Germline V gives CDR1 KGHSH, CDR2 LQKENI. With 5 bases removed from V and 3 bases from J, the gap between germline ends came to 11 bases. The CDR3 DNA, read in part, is TGTGCCAGCTCAGCCCAGGGACTTGGGGCCAACGTC. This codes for CASSAQGLGANV. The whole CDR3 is CASSAQGLGANVLTF.

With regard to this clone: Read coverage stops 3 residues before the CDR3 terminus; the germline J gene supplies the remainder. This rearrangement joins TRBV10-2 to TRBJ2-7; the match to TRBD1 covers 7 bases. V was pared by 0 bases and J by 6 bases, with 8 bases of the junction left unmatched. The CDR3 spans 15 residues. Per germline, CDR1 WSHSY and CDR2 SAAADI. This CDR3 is CASSESETGLVEQYF. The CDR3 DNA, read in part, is TGCGCCAGCAGTGAGTCGGAGACAGGGTTGGTCGAG.

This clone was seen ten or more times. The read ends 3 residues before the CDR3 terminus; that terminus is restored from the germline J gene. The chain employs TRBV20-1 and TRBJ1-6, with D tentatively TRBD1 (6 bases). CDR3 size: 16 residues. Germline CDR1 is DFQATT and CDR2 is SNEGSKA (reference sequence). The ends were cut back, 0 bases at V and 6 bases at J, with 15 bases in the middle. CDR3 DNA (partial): TGCAGTGCTAGAGATCTGGGGGCCTGGGCTAATTCACCC. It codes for CSARDLGAWANSP. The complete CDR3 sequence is CSARDLGAWANSPLHF.

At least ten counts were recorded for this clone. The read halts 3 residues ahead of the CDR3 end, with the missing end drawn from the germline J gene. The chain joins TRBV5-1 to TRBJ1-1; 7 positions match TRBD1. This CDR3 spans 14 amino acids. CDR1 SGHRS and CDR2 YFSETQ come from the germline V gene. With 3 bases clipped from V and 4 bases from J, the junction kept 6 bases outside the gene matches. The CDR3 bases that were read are TGCGCCAGCAGCTCGGTACAGGGGAGCACTGAA. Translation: CASSSVQGSTE. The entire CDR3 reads CASSSVQGSTEAFF.

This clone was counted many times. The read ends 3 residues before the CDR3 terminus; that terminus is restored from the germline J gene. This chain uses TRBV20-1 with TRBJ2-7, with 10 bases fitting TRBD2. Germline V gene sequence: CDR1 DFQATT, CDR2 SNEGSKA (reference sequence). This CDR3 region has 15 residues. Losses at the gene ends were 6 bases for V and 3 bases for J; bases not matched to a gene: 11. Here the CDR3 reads CSASLAGPSSYEQYF. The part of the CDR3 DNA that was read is TGCAGTGCCTCACTAGCGGGACCATCCAGCTACGAG.

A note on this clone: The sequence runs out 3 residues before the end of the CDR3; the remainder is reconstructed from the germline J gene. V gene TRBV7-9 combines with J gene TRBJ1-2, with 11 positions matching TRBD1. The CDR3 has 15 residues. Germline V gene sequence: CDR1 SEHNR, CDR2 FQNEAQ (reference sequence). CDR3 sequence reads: CASSLWTGGSNDYTF. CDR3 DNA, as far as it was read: TGTGCCAGCAGCTTGTGGACAGGGGGCAGTAACGAC. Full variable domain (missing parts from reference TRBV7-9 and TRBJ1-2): DTGVSQNPRHKITKRGQNVTFRCDPISEHNRLYWYRQTLGQGPEFLTYFQNEAQLEKSRLLSDRFSAERPKGSFSTLEIQRTEQGDSAMYLCASSLWTGGSNDYTFGSGTRLTVV.

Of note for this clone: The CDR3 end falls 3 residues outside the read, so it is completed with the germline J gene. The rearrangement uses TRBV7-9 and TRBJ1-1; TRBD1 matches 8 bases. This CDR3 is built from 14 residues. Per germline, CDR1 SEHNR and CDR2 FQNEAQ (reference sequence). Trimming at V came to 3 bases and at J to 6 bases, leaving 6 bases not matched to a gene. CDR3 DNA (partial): TGTGCCAGCAGCTTCGGACAGGGTGGGTCTGAA. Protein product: CASSFGQGGSE. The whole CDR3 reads CASSFGQGGSEAFF.

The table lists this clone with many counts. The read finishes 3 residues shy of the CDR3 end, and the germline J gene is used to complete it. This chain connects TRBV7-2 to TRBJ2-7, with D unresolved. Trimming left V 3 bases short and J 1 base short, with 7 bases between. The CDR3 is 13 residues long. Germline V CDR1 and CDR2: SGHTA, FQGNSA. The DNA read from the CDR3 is TGTGCCAGCAGCTTGGGCAATTCCTACGAG. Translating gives CASSLGNSYE. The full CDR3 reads CASSLGNSYEQYF.